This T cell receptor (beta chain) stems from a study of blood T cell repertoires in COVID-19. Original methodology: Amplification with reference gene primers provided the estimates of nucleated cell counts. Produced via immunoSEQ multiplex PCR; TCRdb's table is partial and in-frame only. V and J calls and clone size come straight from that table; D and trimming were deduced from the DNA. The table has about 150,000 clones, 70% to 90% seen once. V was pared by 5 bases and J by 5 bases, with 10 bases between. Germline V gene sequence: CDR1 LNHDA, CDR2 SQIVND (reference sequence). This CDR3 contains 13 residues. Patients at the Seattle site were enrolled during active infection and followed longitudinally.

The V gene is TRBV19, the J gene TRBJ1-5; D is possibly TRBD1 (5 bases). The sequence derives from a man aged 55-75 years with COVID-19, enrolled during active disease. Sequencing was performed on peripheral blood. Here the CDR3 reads CASSLRDYQPQHF. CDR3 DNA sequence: TGTGCCAGTAGTCTCAGGGACTATCAGCCCCAGCATTTT.